Presented here are 20 T cell receptor beta chains from one specimen sequenced in a study of Ad26.COV2.S vaccination and SARS-CoV-2 variants. Generated by immunoSEQ multiplex PCR, the TCRdb table keeps only in-frame clones and is missing some. The repertoire holds some 290,000 clones, with roughly 84% as singletons. Treatment noted: some 20 received Ad26.COV2.S at low or high dose, single or two shots; roughly 5 received placebo; per-sample allocation not given. The samples were gathered on day 63 after the first injection of vaccine or placebo. Source: peripheral blood, taken in a trial of Ad26.COV2.S vaccine versus placebo. The source is a person between 18 and 60 years old who received the Ad26.COV2.S COVID-19 vaccine or a placebo.

V gene TRBV7-2 combines with J gene TRBJ1-5; tentatively, D is TRBD1 (5 bases). The CDR3 is made up of 17 amino acids. The germline V gene encodes CDR1 SGHTA and CDR2 FQGNSA. Trimming took 5 bases from V and 0 from J, leaving 17 bases between them. The CDR3 DNA sequence: TGTGCCAGCAGCCCCACGACGGGGCCCACTAGCAATCAGCCCCAGCATTTT. As protein: CASSPTTGPTSNQPQHF.

This clone has a handful of counts. The rearrangement links TRBV30 to TRBJ2-7; D perhaps matches TRBD2 (5 bases). Looked up from germline, CDR1 is GTSNPN and CDR2 is SVGIG (reference sequence). The CDR3 spans 13 residues. V lost 0 bases to trimming and J lost 3 bases, with 9 bases between them. This CDR3 reads CAWSVEGYYEQYF. CDR3 in DNA: TGTGCCTGGAGTGTTGAGGGTTACTACGAGCAGTACTTC.

V usage is TRBV19 and J usage is TRBJ2-4; TRBD2 matches at 9 bases. CDR1 and CDR2 from the germline V gene are LNHDA and SQIVND (reference sequence). The CDR3 consists of 16 residues. V lost 1 base to trimming and J lost 2 bases; unmatched junction nucleotides: 3. The CDR3 coding sequence is TGTGCCAGTAGTATAGGCGGGGGGGCGCCCAAAAACATTCAGTACTTC. Protein product: CASSIGGGAPKNIQYF.

The chain employs TRBV3-1 (or the pseudogene TRBV3-2) and TRBJ2-1; 9 positions match TRBD1. CDR1 is LGHDT and CDR2 is YNNKEL in the germline V gene (reference sequence). This CDR3 has 14 residues. Trimming at V came to 4 bases and at J to 4 bases, leaving 2 bases not matched to a gene. The CDR3 region has the DNA TGTGCCAGCAGCCGGGACAGGGCTTACAATGAGCAGTTCTTC. Amino acid sequence: CASSRDRAYNEQFF.

V gene TRBV7-6 combines with J gene TRBJ2-5; D unclear. V shed 6 bases and J shed 0 bases, with 14 bases lying between them. The CDR3 loop spans 15 amino acids. Germline lookup yields CDR1 SGHVS and CDR2 FNYEAQ. CDR3 region: CASSYEVNHQETQYF. The CDR3 DNA follows: TGTGCCAGCAGTTACGAAGTGAATCACCAAGAGACCCAGTACTTC.

The J gene is TRBJ1-2, the V gene TRBV5-4, with 7 bases matching TRBD1. Germline values: CDR1 SGHNT, CDR2 YYREEE (reference sequence). The CDR3 totals 15 residues. Trimming took 4 bases from V and 5 from J; bases not matched to a gene: 11. The CDR3 DNA sequence: TGTGCCAGCAGCCGAGACCCGGGACAGAGTTATGGCTACACCTTC. As protein: CASSRDPGQSYGYTF.

The genes are TRBV5-4 and TRBJ1-4, with D perhaps matching TRBD1 (5 bases). In germline, CDR1 is SGHNT, CDR2 YYREEE (reference sequence). Trimming shortened V by 3 bases and J by 7 bases, and 22 bases separated the two germline ends. The CDR3 covers 17 residues. Written as DNA, the CDR3 is TGTGCCAGCAGCTCCCGGGACGGCCCGGGAGGTACTGAAAAACTGTTTTTT. Amino acids: CASSSRDGPGGTEKLFF.

The rearrangement links TRBV3-1 (or the pseudogene TRBV3-2) to TRBJ1-6; D call uncertain. The germline CDR1 and CDR2 sequences are LGHDT and YNNKEL (reference sequence). The V end lost 4 bases, the J end lost 0 bases, and 4 bases lay between the germline ends. This CDR3 spans 14 amino acids. In DNA, the CDR3 is TGTGCCAGCAGCCCGAGCTCCTATAATTCACCCCTCCACTTT. Protein product: CASSPSSYNSPLHF.

A few counts support this clone. The CDR3 region has the DNA TGCGCCAGCAGCCAAGGAATCGGTTGGGGTAATGAAAAACTGTTTTTT. Translation: CASSQGIGWGNEKLFF. The V and J genes are TRBV4-3 and TRBJ1-4; D gene unclear. The germline CDR1 and CDR2 sequences are LGHNA and YSLEER. The CDR3 is 16 residues long. V was cut by 1 base and J by 4 bases, with 13 bases left in between.

The chain combines TRBV3-1 (or the pseudogene TRBV3-2) with TRBJ2-6; D remains ambiguous. The CDR3 is 14 amino acids. From germline, CDR1 is LGHDT and CDR2 YNNKEL (reference sequence). V lost 0 bases, J lost 4 bases, and 4 bases lay in between. CDR3 bases: TGTGCCAGCAGCCAAGATACCGGGGCCAACGTCCTGACTTTC. This sequence encodes CASSQDTGANVLTF.

This chain joins TRBV19 and TRBJ1-2; weak D call: TRBD1 (5 bases). Germline loops: CDR1 LNHDA, CDR2 SQIVND (reference sequence). Trimming stripped 6 bases from V and 0 bases from J, with 8 bases between. CDR3 length: 13 amino acids. CDR3 residues: CASRQDPNYGYTF. As DNA, the CDR3 is TGTGCCAGTAGACAGGACCCTAACTATGGCTACACCTTC.

This clone was detected a few times. V is TRBV5-6 and J is TRBJ1-2, with 9 bases that match TRBD1. With V trimmed by 4 bases and J by 2 bases, 6 bases remained unmatched. Germline values: CDR1 SGHDT, CDR2 YYEEEE. The CDR3 length is 15 residues. Here the CDR3 DNA reads TGTGCCAGCAGCCCAGGGACAGGGAGAAACTATGGCTACACCTTC. Its translation is CASSPGTGRNYGYTF.

In this sample, this clone turned up a few times. The chain employs TRBV5-1 and TRBJ1-2; possibly TRBD1 for D (5 bases). CDR3 length: 14 residues. Trimming took 4 bases from V and 8 from J, leaving 18 bases between them. Looked up from germline, CDR1 is SGHRS and CDR2 is YFSETQ. The CDR3 sequence is CASSRSVGAGGYTF. The DNA of the CDR3 is TGCGCCAGCAGCCGGTCAGTTGGGGCAGGCGGCTACACCTTC.

This clone was seen a few times. V is TRBV2 and J is TRBJ1-2; no reliable D call. V lost 1 base and J lost 5, with 14 bases in between. The CDR3 totals 15 residues. The germline V gene has CDR1 SNHLY and CDR2 FYNNEI. As DNA, the CDR3 is TGTGCCAGCAGTGAAGGGGTAGGGTGGGGATATGGCTACACCTTC. Translated, it gives CASSEGVGWGYGYTF. Supplemented by reference TRBV2 and TRBJ1-2, the full variable domain reads EPEVTQTPSHQVTQMGQEVILRCVPISNHLYFYWYRQILGQKVEFLVSFYNNEISEKSEIFDDQFSVERPDGSNFTLKIRSTKLEDSAMYFCASSEGVGWGYGYTFGSGTRLTVV.

J is TRBJ1-1 and V is TRBV9, with 7 bases identical to TRBD1. This CDR3 spans 16 amino acids. The trim removed 0 bases at V and 4 bases at J, leaving 9 bases unmatched. The germline gives CDR1 SGDLS, CDR2 YYNGEE. In DNA form, the CDR3 reads TGTGCCAGCAGCGTAGAGGCGACAGGGTGGGTCACTGAAGCTTTCTTT. This codes for CASSVEATGWVTEAFF.

This clone was found a few times. The same CDR3 arises from other DNA sequences in this sample as well. The chain links TRBV5-1 to TRBJ2-1; TRBD1 agrees at 12 bases. After removal of 3 bases from V and 6 bases from J, the junction contained 1 base not matched to a gene. The germline CDR1 and CDR2 sequences are SGHRS and YFSETQ. The CDR3 covers 14 residues. The CDR3 nucleotides read TGCGCCAGCAGCTCGGGACAGGGGGCCAATGAGCAGTTCTTC. As protein: CASSSGQGANEQFF.

The rearrangement links TRBV9 to TRBJ2-1; TRBD1 matches at 10 bases. V lost 4 bases to trimming and J lost 12 bases; unmatched junction nucleotides: 16. CDR3 length equals 16 residues. Per the germline V gene, CDR1 is SGDLS and CDR2 is YYNGEE. The CDR3 here is CASSLRGDRGPLGQFF. Written as DNA, the CDR3 is TGTGCCAGCAGCCTGAGGGGGGACAGGGGACCACTTGGGCAGTTCTTC.

V usage is TRBV20-1 and J usage is TRBJ1-1; perhaps TRBD1 as D (5 bases). The V and J ends lost 3 bases and 5 bases respectively, with 16 bases between them. Germline CDR1 reads DFQATT; CDR2 reads SNEGSKA (reference sequence). There are 14 residues in the CDR3. CDR3 sequence (DNA): TGCAGTGCTAGTTCGGGCCTATGGGGGACTGAAGCTTTCTTT. This gives the protein CSASSGLWGTEAFF.

A remark on this clone: Other DNA sequences within the sample encode an identical CDR3. The CDR3 is CASSVSGELFF. The CDR3 region has the DNA TGTGCCAGCAGCGTCAGCGGGGAGCTGTTTTTT. The rearrangement links TRBV9 to TRBJ2-2; D not resolved. Trimming stripped 2 bases from V and 7 bases from J, with 3 bases between. Germline CDR1 reads SGDLS; CDR2 reads YYNGEE. This CDR3 is 11 amino acids long.

The chain carries TRBV5-6 and TRBJ1-6; tentative D call: TRBD1 (5 bases). The length of the CDR3 is 16 residues. Trimming shortened V by 6 bases and J by 9 bases, and 22 bases separated the two germline ends. Germline V gives CDR1 SGHDT, CDR2 YYEEEE. CDR3 sequence: CASTIQRGGSASPLHF. The DNA of the CDR3 is TGTGCCAGCACTATCCAACGGGGGGGGTCCGCTTCACCCCTCCACTTT.